This TCR beta chain was found in a study of cytomegalovirus exposure and HLA in healthy donors. Study results and caveats: Later findings reportedly placed an Asian-associated ancestry cluster below the 666-donor mean for N-insertions. Reportedly, cytomegalovirus status was diagnosed with high sensitivity and specificity. Per a later analysis, HLA-associated TCR beta chains showed more clonal expansion than other, equally common TCR beta chains.

The V gene end was trimmed by 6 bases and the J gene end by 2 bases; junction bases not matched to a gene: 1. There are 13 residues in the CDR3. In germline, CDR1 is KGHSH, CDR2 LQKENI. The study ran its PCR with 60 Vbeta and 13 Jbeta primers. Measured with immunoSEQ multiplex PCR; TCRdb has only the in-frame clones, and not every one. Here the sample spans about 36,000 clones, 60% to 80% being singletons. This clone was recorded once. The antigen remains unidentified. This sequence originates from a man aged 25 to 45 in good health and CMV-seronegative. Sequencing was done on a sample of PBMCs. The chain links TRBV18 to TRBJ1-2, with 9 bases that match TRBD1. The CDR3 bases are TGTGCCAGCTCGGGACAGGGCAACTATGGCTACACCTTC. Its translation: CASSGQGNYGYTF.